This T cell receptor (beta chain) was identified in a study of blood T cell repertoires in COVID-19. Study details: In each case, the material was cDNA or gDNA derived from T cells, B-cell-depleted T cells, or PBMCs.

The repertoire was sequenced with immunoSEQ multiplex PCR; TCRdb's copy has only in-frame clones and lacks some. The sample holds about 400,000 clones; roughly nine tenths are singletons and the top ten take roughly 1.8%. Self-reported history from a screening survey and questionnaire set each donor's cohort. V was pared by 0 bases and J by 4 bases, with 10 bases of the junction left unmatched. CDR3 size: 17 residues. The germline V gene encodes CDR1 SGHDT and CDR2 YYEEEE. In this sample, this clone turned up once. The V and J genes are TRBV5-6 and TRBJ2-1, with 7 bases lining up with TRBD1. Sample: PBMCs or T cells enriched from blood (not recorded which). This TCR was sampled from a woman between 18 and 30 years old with acute COVID-19. This CDR3 is CASSLAFFYRGYNEQFF. The CDR3 region has the DNA TGTGCCAGCAGCTTGGCCTTTTTCTACAGGGGTTACAATGAGCAGTTCTTC.